A single sample is the source of the 25 T cell receptor beta chains below, sequenced in a study of T-cell reconstitution after alpha-beta-depleted transplantation in children. Molecular barcoding with unique molecular identifiers was used for the TCRbeta library. One entry per CDR3 protein, called by TCRdb with MiXCR from the PCR reads. The table shows 900,000 or so distinct CDR3 sequences, with about 15% occurring only once. The specimen was PBMCs, mostly from graft donor cells, collected 360 days after TCRalphabeta/CD19-depleted stem cell transplant. The receptor set was obtained from a male patient aged 10 to 17 who had a stem cell transplant for acute lymphoblastic leukemia, so the T cells may come from the graft donor.

This clonotype was recorded many times. This chain uses TRBV20-1 with TRBJ2-5; D might be TRBD2 (5 bases). The V end was cut by 0 bases, the J end by 5 bases, with 22 bases between. The CDR3 loop spans 17 amino acids. Germline-derived CDR1 and CDR2 are DFQATT and SNEGSKA (reference sequence). The CDR3 DNA reads as TGCAGTGCTAGAGAGGACCTTTTGAGGGAAGGTGGTGAGACCCAGTACTTC. This translates into CSAREDLLREGGETQYF.

This clonotype came up a few times. The gene calls are TRBV18 and TRBJ2-4; D might be TRBD1 or TRBD2, each matching 5 bases. CDR3 length: 23 amino acids. Trimming left V 8 bases short and J 0 bases short, with 38 bases between. Germline V CDR1 and CDR2: KGHSH, LQKENI. The CDR3 sequence is CASPPRAGTGHSPSRLAKNIQYF. CDR3 sequence (DNA): TGTGCCAGCCCCCCAAGGGCAGGTACGGGGCATTCCCCGTCTCGTCTAGCCAAAAACATTCAGTACTTC.

This clonotype was detected a few times. This chain links TRBV10-1 with TRBJ2-1; 7 bases align to TRBD2. The CDR3 covers 15 residues. Germline trimming cut 4 bases from V and 2 bases from J; bases unmatched to any gene: 5. Germline loops: CDR1 WNHNN, CDR2 SYGVQD (reference sequence). This CDR3 is CASSGTRGAYNEQFF. In nucleotides, the CDR3 is TGCGCCAGCAGTGGGACTAGAGGCGCCTACAATGAGCAGTTCTTC.

In its sample, this clonotype was seen a few times. The CDR3 protein is CASRDPRTGYGYTF. CDR3 bases: TGTGCCAGCAGGGACCCCAGGACAGGCTATGGCTACACCTTC. The chain joins TRBV12-3 or TRBV12-4 to TRBJ1-2; 7 bases match TRBD1. Trimming removed 6 bases from V and 4 bases from J; junction bases left unmatched: 8. The CDR3 covers 14 residues.

V usage is TRBV7-3 and J usage is TRBJ2-2; no firm D call. The germline V gene has CDR1 SGHTA and CDR2 FQGTGA. This CDR3 region has 14 residues. Trimming took off 0 bases at V and 6 bases at J, with 8 bases between the two ends. The CDR3 nucleotides read TGTGCCAGCAGCTTAACAGGGCTTTCCGGGGAGCTGTTTTTT. Translating it yields CASSLTGLSGELFF. The full variable domain, in which reference TRBV7-3 and TRBJ2-2 provide the parts outside the CDR3, is GAGVSQTPSNKVTEKGKYVELRCDPISGHTALYWYRQSLGQGPEFLIYFQGTGAADDSGLPNDRFFAVRPEGSVSTLKIQRTERGDSAVYLCASSLTGLSGELFFGEGSRLTVL.

This clonotype was observed a few times. The chain links TRBV6-5 to TRBJ1-2; D not certain. The germline CDR1 and CDR2 sequences are MNHEY and SVGAGI. Trimming left V 0 bases short and J 2 bases short, with 10 bases between. The CDR3 has 15 residues. CDR3: CASSYSGRINYGYTF. In nucleotides, the CDR3 is TGTGCCAGCAGTTACTCCGGAAGGATAAACTATGGCTACACCTTC.

This clonotype was detected only a few times. The chain recombines TRBV5-4 with TRBJ2-5; 11 bases line up with TRBD2. The V segment lost 3 bases and the J segment 7 bases; nucleotides outside the gene matches: 8. The CDR3 has 15 residues. The germline gives CDR1 SGHNT, CDR2 YYREEE (reference sequence). Here the CDR3 reads CASSSGLAVMRTQYF. As DNA, the CDR3 is TGTGCCAGCAGCTCGGGACTAGCGGTGATGAGGACCCAGTACTTC.

This clonotype occurred a few times. The genes are TRBV27 and TRBJ2-5, with D perhaps assigned TRBD1 or TRBD2 (6 bases each). Germline V gene sequence: CDR1 MNHEY, CDR2 SMNVEV (reference sequence). V was clipped by 4 bases and J by 7 bases, with 13 bases between them. The CDR3 covers 13 residues. CDR3 protein: CASSSGRGGTQYF. CDR3 in DNA: TGTGCCAGCAGTTCCGGCAGGGGAGGGACCCAGTACTTC.

V is TRBV12-3 or TRBV12-4 and J is TRBJ2-7; no clear D. The germline V and J ends were trimmed by 6 bases and 2 bases, with 11 bases remaining between them. This CDR3 has 13 residues. This chain's CDR3 is CASSGLRAYEQYF. In DNA form, the CDR3 reads TGTGCCAGCAGCGGGCTTCGGGCCTACGAGCAGTACTTC.

This clonotype was recorded many times. V and J are TRBV5-1 and TRBJ2-7; D gene ambiguous. V lost 4 bases to trimming and J lost 2 bases, with 22 bases between them. The germline V gene has CDR1 SGHRS and CDR2 YFSETQ. This CDR3 has 17 amino acids. The CDR3 protein is CASSQNPNPRATYEQYF. CDR3 nucleotide sequence: TGCGCCAGCAGCCAAAACCCCAACCCCCGAGCGACCTACGAGCAGTACTTC.

The J gene is TRBJ2-1, the V gene TRBV7-9; 10 nucleotides line up with TRBD2. Germline V gene sequence: CDR1 SEHNR, CDR2 FQNEAQ (reference sequence). This CDR3 region has 13 residues. The V gene end was trimmed by 6 bases and the J gene end by 5 bases; junction bases not matched to a gene: 1. The CDR3 DNA reads as TGTGCCAGCAGAAGCGGGAGGGACAATGAGCAGTTCTTC. Amino acids: CASRSGRDNEQFF.

This clonotype has a count of ten or more. This rearrangement joins TRBV29-1 to TRBJ2-2; D gene uncertain. This CDR3 comprises 15 residues. Germline V gene lookup returns CDR1 SQVTM and CDR2 ANQGSEA. V was pared by 4 bases and J by 2 bases, with 14 bases between. CDR3 sequence (DNA): TGCAGCGTTGTCCGAACGGCGGATAACACCGGGGAGCTGTTTTTT. It translates to CSVVRTADNTGELFF.

This clonotype was detected a few times. The chain employs TRBV5-1 and TRBJ2-7, with D tentatively TRBD1 (6 bases). Trimming cost V 6 bases and J 4 bases, with 17 bases left between them. The germline V gene has CDR1 SGHRS and CDR2 YFSETQ. CDR3 size: 14 residues. Written as DNA, the CDR3 is TGCGCCAGCAAGTCGGGACATAGGGAATACGAGCAGTACTTC. The encoded protein is CASKSGHREYEQYF.

The chain carries TRBV5-6 and TRBJ2-7; D not certain. This CDR3 region has 15 residues. Trimming took 2 bases from V and 1 from J, leaving 13 bases between them. Germline V lookup: CDR1 SGHDT, CDR2 YYEEEE. CDR3 coding DNA: TGTGCCAGCAGCTTAGCCGAGCTGGAATCCTACGAGCAGTACTTC. Its protein is CASSLAELESYEQYF.

This clonotype was recorded a few times. The gene calls are TRBV10-3 and TRBJ2-7; D could derive from TRBD1 or TRBD2 (5 bases each). Germline V gene lookup returns CDR1 ENHRY and CDR2 SYGVKD. The CDR3 is 13 residues long. Trimming took off 6 bases at V and 0 bases at J, with 9 bases between the two ends. CDR3 sequence (DNA): TGTGCCATCAGGAGGGACGTCTCCTACGAGCAGTACTTC. This translates into CAIRRDVSYEQYF.

V is TRBV10-2 and J is TRBJ2-1; perhaps TRBD2 as D (5 bases). CDR3 size: 13 residues. Germline loops: CDR1 WSHSY, CDR2 SAAADI. V was trimmed by 4 bases and J by 8 bases, leaving 12 bases between them. Written as DNA, the CDR3 is TGCGCCAGCAGTGCCCTGAGGGCCGATGAGCAGTTCTTC. Translation gives CASSALRADEQFF.

This clonotype appeared many times. The chain links TRBV10-2 to TRBJ2-7; D remains unclear. This CDR3 contains 13 residues. In germline, CDR1 is WSHSY, CDR2 SAAADI. V lost 4 bases, J lost 3 bases, and 10 bases lay in between. The CDR3: CASSVGRGYEQYF. The CDR3 nucleotides read TGCGCCAGCAGTGTTGGCAGAGGCTACGAGCAGTACTTC.

The chain carries TRBV15 and TRBJ2-3; 12 bases align to TRBD2. The V and J ends lost 6 bases and 5 bases, in that order; junction bases with no gene match: 9. The CDR3 loop spans 16 amino acids. CDR1 is LNHNV and CDR2 is YYDKDF in the germline V gene (reference sequence). In DNA form, the CDR3 reads TGTGCCACCAGTAGCCTAGCGGGAGGGGTAGGAGATACGCAGTATTTT. Residues: CATSSLAGGVGDTQYF.

This clonotype has more than one count but fewer than ten. In nucleotides, the CDR3 is TGTGCCAGCAGCTTGACAGGGAGGAAAAACTATGGCTACACCTTC. Protein sequence: CASSLTGRKNYGYTF. The gene calls are TRBV7-3 and TRBJ1-2; TRBD1 agrees at 7 bases. With V trimmed by 3 bases and J by 2 bases, 6 bases remained unmatched. The V gene's germline CDR1 is SGHTA and CDR2 FQGTGA. This CDR3 is built from 15 residues.

This clonotype appeared many times. The junction differs from germline at one of its ends, possibly a read error. The chain combines TRBV12-3 or TRBV12-4 with TRBJ2-1; D unclear. The CDR3 has 11 residues. The CDR3 DNA is TGCGCCAGCAGCTTCGGGAATGAGCAGTTCTTC. It encodes CASSFGNEQFF.

This chain connects TRBV2 to TRBJ2-2; D ambiguous. Trimming cost V 8 bases and J 4 bases, with 17 bases left between them. Germline V lookup: CDR1 SNHLY, CDR2 FYNNEI. CDR3 length: 15 amino acids. CDR3 amino acids: CASEPLSESTGELFF. The CDR3 region has the DNA TGTGCCAGCGAGCCTTTGAGTGAGAGCACCGGGGAGCTGTTTTTT. Combining the CDR3 with reference TRBV2 and TRBJ2-2 gives the whole variable domain EPEVTQTPSHQVTQMGQEVILRCVPISNHLYFYWYRQILGQKVEFLVSFYNNEISEKSEIFDDQFSVERPDGSNFTLKIRSTKLEDSAMYFCASEPLSESTGELFFGEGSRLTVL.

The chain combines TRBV7-7 with TRBJ2-6, with a possible D match to TRBD1 (5 bases). The germline gives CDR1 SSHAT, CDR2 FNYEAQ (reference sequence). Trimming took off 6 bases at V and 4 bases at J, with 16 bases between the two ends. The CDR3 is made up of 16 amino acids. This CDR3 is CASSLAQGEGANVLTF. CDR3 nucleotides: TGTGCCAGCAGTTTGGCTCAGGGTGAAGGGGCCAACGTCCTGACTTTC.

The table lists this clonotype with a few counts. The chain combines TRBV11-3 with TRBJ2-5, with a weak D call TRBD1 (5 bases). CDR3 length: 15 residues. CDR1 and CDR2 (germline): SGHNT, YENEEA. Trimming took 1 base from V and 2 from J, leaving 11 bases between them. The CDR3 protein is CASSLGGVSQETQYF. The CDR3 DNA reads TGTGCCAGCAGCTTAGGGGGCGTATCACAAGAGACCCAGTACTTC.

This clonotype was picked up a small number of times. The genes are TRBV14 and TRBJ2-7, with TRBD2 matching 14 bases. This CDR3 spans 14 amino acids. Germline-derived CDR1 and CDR2 are SGHDN and FVKESK. V lost 4 bases and J lost 6; bases outside the gene matches: 2. CDR3 region: CASSPTSGRGEQYF. CDR3 DNA: TGTGCCAGCAGCCCGACTAGCGGGAGGGGCGAGCAGTACTTC.

A few counts support this clonotype. The chain joins TRBV5-1 to TRBJ2-1; 9 positions match TRBD2. From germline, CDR1 is SGHRS and CDR2 YFSETQ. Trimming cost V 4 bases and J 2 bases; bases outside gene matches: 4. The CDR3 has 15 amino acids. In DNA form, the CDR3 reads TGCGCCAGCAGCCGGACTAGCGCGGCCTACAATGAGCAGTTCTTC. Protein product: CASSRTSAAYNEQFF.